This T cell receptor (beta chain) was sequenced for a study of blood T cells in healthy people across ages. Donors were systemically healthy Caucasian individuals from Russia aged roughly 6 to 95 years. A minimum of 7 million PBMCs was isolated per sample. A sample-barcoded 5' primer and a J-beta primer mix were used in a second PCR of about 7 to 12 cycles. Each cDNA molecule, via a template-switch adaptor with 12 random nucleotides, was tagged. Using its own MiXCR run on the 5' RACE reads, TCRdb lists one record per CDR3 protein. This table has 600,000 to 850,000 distinct CDR3 sequences, around 46% appearing once. Losses at the gene ends were 2 bases for V and 8 bases for J; bases not matched to a gene: 15. The CDR3 spans 17 residues. Germline lookup yields CDR1 SGHNT and CDR2 YYREEE (reference sequence).

The TCR was taken from an older woman in good health. The chain recombines TRBV5-4 with TRBJ2-3, with TRBD2 identical over 9 bases. Sequenced sample: blood. The chain's CDR3 is CASSLMTSGEDLVTQYF. CDR3 sequence (DNA): TGTGCCAGCAGCTTAATGACTAGCGGCGAGGATTTGGTTACGCAGTATTTT.